The entry below gives a single TCR beta chain sequence along with its context. This receptor's antigen is unknown. Base qualities are missing; no much larger clone stands one base away. The data originate from a study of CD8 T cells in ankylosing spondylitis (dated by TCRdb to about 2017). Regarding the complete study: To find TCR variants linked to disease, the study profiled T cell receptor beta repertoires in ankylosing spondylitis patients and healthy donors. In total, the full study cohort was made up of over a hundred healthy donors and roughly 27 ankylosing spondylitis patients. Samples of peripheral blood were taken, and for ankylosing spondylitis patients, synovial fluid was collected as well. Here is what the overall study found, with its caveats: Some TCR beta motif variants had previously been reported in synovial fluid and blood of reactive arthritis patients, which suggested common disease-initiation mechanisms. The disease-linked clones had a CD8+ phenotype and were found at relatively low frequencies in peripheral blood. A TCR beta motif of several highly homologous amino acid variants appeared characteristic of blood from ankylosing spondylitis patients. According to the report, matched synovial fluid samples from ankylosing spondylitis patients were significantly enriched for the disease-linked clones.

The listed sequencing device is Illumina HiSeq 2500. TCR beta libraries were prepared by quantitative 5'-RACE with molecular barcodes. The paper's data handling went like this. A new computational method based on a probabilistic model of VDJ rearrangement was used to identify disease-linked TCR variants. Starting from the raw public reads, TCRdb applied fastp trimming at Q25, assembled clones with MiXCR and retained in-frame beta chains. Here each entry gathers all rows of one CDR3 protein and keeps the most common genes and DNA. TCRdb assigned the V and J calls; the authors' analysis was not used. In this sample the table shows about 700,000 distinct CDR3 sequences, under 20% of which occur a single time. The ten largest clones represent over 15% of the sample. This sequence originates from a male donor with ankylosing spondylitis. Sequencing input: blood, either unsorted or a sorted T cell fraction (not recorded which).

The nucleotide sequence reads TGTGCCAGCAGCGCGAGGACTAGCGGGAGGGAGGACGAGCAGTACTTC. Its amino acids are CASSARTSGREDEQYF. Recombination joined TRBV9 with TRBJ2-7; a stretch of 15 junction bases matches TRBD2. From the cysteine through the phenylalanine, the CDR3 covers 16 amino acids. Only the CDR3 portion is preserved as DNA: 48 bases, with reading frame beginning at the first base. CDR1 SGDLS and CDR2 YYNGEE are derived from the germline V gene. V trim: 3 bases; J trim: 5 bases; unmatched bases: 6.